This T cell receptor beta chain was documented in a study of CD8 T cells in ankylosing spondylitis. The CDR3 is 14 residues long. V lost 3 bases to trimming and J lost 0 bases, with 7 bases between them. CDR1 ENHRY and CDR2 SYGVKD come from the germline V gene. This clonotype turned up a few times. Its antigen is undetermined. Scientists made TCR beta libraries using quantitative 5'-RACE with molecular barcodes. TCRdb used MiXCR to reprocess the 5' RACE reads, holding one entry per CDR3 protein. The sample carries hundreds of thousands of distinct CDR3 sequences, around 19% recorded once. Study conclusions and caveats: Characteristic of ankylosing spondylitis blood, it appeared, was a TCR beta motif comprising roughly 8 highly homologous variants. Clones that were linked to disease were CD8+ and were relatively rare in peripheral blood. There was reportedly significant enrichment of clones that were disease-linked in matched ankylosing spondylitis synovial fluid. Some motif variants were previously reported in reactive arthritis synovial fluid and blood.

This sequence was found in a male donor with ankylosing spondylitis. The sample taken for sequencing was blood, either unsorted or a sorted T cell fraction (not recorded which). The genes are TRBV10-3 and TRBJ2-3; D ambiguous. As DNA, the CDR3 is TGTGCCATCAGTGATCCGGATAGCACAGATACGCAGTATTTT. Translating gives CAISDPDSTDTQYF.